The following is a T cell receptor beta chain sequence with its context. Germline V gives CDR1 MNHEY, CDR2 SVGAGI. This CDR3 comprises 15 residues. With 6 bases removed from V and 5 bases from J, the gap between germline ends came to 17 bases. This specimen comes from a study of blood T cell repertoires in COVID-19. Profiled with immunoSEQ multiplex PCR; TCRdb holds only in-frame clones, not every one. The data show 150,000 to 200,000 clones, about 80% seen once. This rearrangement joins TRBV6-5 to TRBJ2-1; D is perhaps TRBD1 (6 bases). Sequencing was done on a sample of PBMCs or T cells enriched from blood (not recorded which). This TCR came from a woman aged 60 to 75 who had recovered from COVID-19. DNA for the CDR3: TGTGCCAGCAGCCCCCGACAAGGGGGTAACAATGAGCAGTTCTTC. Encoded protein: CASSPRQGGNNEQFF.